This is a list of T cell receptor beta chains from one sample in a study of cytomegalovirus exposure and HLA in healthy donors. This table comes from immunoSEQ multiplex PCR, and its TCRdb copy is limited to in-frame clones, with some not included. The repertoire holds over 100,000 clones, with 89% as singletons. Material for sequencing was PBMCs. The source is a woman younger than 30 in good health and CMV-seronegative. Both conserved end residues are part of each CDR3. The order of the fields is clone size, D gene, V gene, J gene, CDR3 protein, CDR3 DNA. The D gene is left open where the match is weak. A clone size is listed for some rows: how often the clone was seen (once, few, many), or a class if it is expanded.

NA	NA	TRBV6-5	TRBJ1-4	CASSPGGVGEKLFF	TGTGCCAGCTCCCCGGGGGGGGTGGGGGAAAAACTGTTTTTT
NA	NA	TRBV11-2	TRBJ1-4	CASSSQPWGANEKLFF	TGTGCCAGCAGCTCCCAGCCTTGGGGGGCTAATGAAAAACTGTTTTTT
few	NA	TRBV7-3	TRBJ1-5	CASSLRPGGNQPQHF	TGTGCCAGCAGCCTACGGCCGGGAGGCAATCAGCCCCAGCATTTT
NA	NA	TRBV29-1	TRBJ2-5	CSVAASGETQYF	TGCAGCGTTGCAGCTAGTGGGGAGACCCAGTACTTC
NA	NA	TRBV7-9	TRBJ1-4	CASSFSEKLFF	TGTGCCAGCAGCTTTAGCGAAAAACTGTTTTTT
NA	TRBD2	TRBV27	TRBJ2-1	CASSSPPGLGYNEQFF	TGTGCCAGCAGTTCCCCCCCGGGACTAGGCTACAATGAGCAGTTCTTC
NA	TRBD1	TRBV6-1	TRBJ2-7	CASSGGQFVYEQYF	TGTGCCAGCAGTGGGGGACAGTTTGTCTACGAGCAGTACTTC
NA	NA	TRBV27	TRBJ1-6	CASSPALRSPLHF	TGTGCCAGCAGCCCCGCCCTGCGTTCACCCCTCCACTTT
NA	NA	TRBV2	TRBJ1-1	CASSEISVDTEAFF	TGTGCCAGCAGTGAAATAAGCGTGGACACTGAAGCTTTCTTT
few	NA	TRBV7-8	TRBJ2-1	CASSRGYEQFF	TGTGCCAGCAGTAGGGGATATGAGCAGTTCTTC
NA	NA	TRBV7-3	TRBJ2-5	CASSLMGGPELETQYF	TGTGCCAGCAGCTTAATGGGGGGGCCGGAGTTGGAGACCCAGTACTTC
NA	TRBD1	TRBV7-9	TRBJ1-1	CASNRQGEEEAFF	TGTGCCAGCAACAGACAGGGGGAAGAGGAAGCTTTCTTT
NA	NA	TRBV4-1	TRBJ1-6	CASSQGDARLGLNSPLHF	TGCGCCAGCAGCCAAGGGGACGCCAGGCTGGGACTTAATTCACCCCTCCACTTT
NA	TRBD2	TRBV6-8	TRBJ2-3	CAPRPRRIDGEGLAGGSTDTQYF	TGTGCCCCCCGGCCGAGGAGGATCGACGGGGAGGGTTTAGCGGGGGGAAGCACAGATACGCAGTATTTT
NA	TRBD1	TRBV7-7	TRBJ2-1	CASSQDRGNEQFF	TGTGCCAGCAGCCAGGACAGGGGCAATGAGCAGTTCTTC
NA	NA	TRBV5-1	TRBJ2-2	CASSSAQGSNTGELFF	TGCGCCAGCAGCTCCGCGCAGGGATCAAACACCGGGGAGCTGTTTTTT
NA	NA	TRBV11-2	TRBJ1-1	CASSSVGDTEAFF	TGTGCCAGCAGCTCAGTAGGGGACACTGAAGCTTTCTTT
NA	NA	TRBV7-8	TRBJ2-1	CASSPGGRYNEQFF	TGTGCCAGCAGCCCCGGGGGGCGATACAATGAGCAGTTCTTC